This TCR beta chain was retrieved from a study of beta chain features in type 1 diabetes. Expressed TCRB transcripts got sequenced, as all isolated RNA was reverse transcribed. Sequencing used immunoSEQ multiplex PCR; TCRdb keeps in-frame clones, though not all of them. The table lists more than 350,000 clones, approximately 10% of them singletons. There are 14 residues in the CDR3. Germline assignment: CDR1 SGDLS and CDR2 YYNGEE. V gave up 0 bases and J gave up 3 bases, with 8 bases separating them. This clonotype originated in a young woman in good health. This chain connects TRBV9 to TRBJ2-3; D is unresolved. Sequenced input: naive CD4+ T cells from blood. The CDR3 region has the DNA TGTGCCAGCAGCGTAGGGCCCAGGACAGATACGCAGTATTTT. It is translated as CASSVGPRTDTQYF.